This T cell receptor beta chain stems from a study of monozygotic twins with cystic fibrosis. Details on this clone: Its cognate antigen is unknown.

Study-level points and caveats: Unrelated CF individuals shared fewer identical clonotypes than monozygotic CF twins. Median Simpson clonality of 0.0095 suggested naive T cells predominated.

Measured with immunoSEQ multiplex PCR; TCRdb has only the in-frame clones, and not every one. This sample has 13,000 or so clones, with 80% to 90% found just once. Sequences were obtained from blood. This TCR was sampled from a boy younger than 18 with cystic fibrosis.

The CDR3 protein is CASSLDGGDTDTQYF. In DNA form, the CDR3 reads TGCGCCAGCAGCTTGGATGGGGGGGACACAGATACGCAGTATTTT. The genes are TRBV5-1 and TRBJ2-3, with 7 bases fitting TRBD2. There are 15 residues in the CDR3. The germline V gene has CDR1 SGHRS and CDR2 YFSETQ. After removal of 0 bases from V and 2 bases from J, the junction contained 3 bases not matched to a gene.